Listed here are 31 T cell receptor beta chains from one sample, sequenced in a study of beta chain features in type 1 diabetes (dated by TCRdb to 2017 to 2018). The receptor library was made with the immunoSEQ multiplex PCR assay. The entire amount of isolated RNA was reverse transcribed using the High Capacity cDNA Reverse Transcription Kit, so the sequenced TCRB transcripts were expressed ones. Imported from immuneACCESS, the table was reduced by TCRdb to in-frame sequences with V and J called. These copies leave out some clones; in studies compared against another copy, an unresolved V gene accounts for under half, and the cause of the remainder is not known. Present in this sample are under 450,000 clones, about 14% of which were seen just once. The ten largest clones add up to roughly 0.04% of the sample. The source material was naive CD4+ T cells from blood. In the paper's terms, the cell subset or site label means: true naive CD4+ T cells. All receptors derive from a man in his thirties or forties in good health.

This clone was detected a few times. V gene TRBV29-1 combines with J gene TRBJ1-1; no reliable D call. Germline CDR1 reads SQVTM; CDR2 reads ANQGSEA. V was pared by 0 bases and J by 11 bases, with 4 bases between. CDR3 length: 9 residues. The CDR3 is CSVEEWAFF. In DNA form, the CDR3 reads TGCAGCGTTGAAGAGTGGGCTTTCTTT.

The chain employs TRBV4-1 and TRBJ2-5; D remains ambiguous. Between the trimmed V and J ends, which lost 0 bases and 2 bases, there was a span of 16 bases. The CDR3 contains 17 residues. Germline values: CDR1 MGHRA, CDR2 YSYEKL. This chain's CDR3 is CASSQDSFLVAQETQYF. DNA for the CDR3: TGCGCCAGCAGCCAAGACTCCTTTTTAGTAGCTCAAGAGACCCAGTACTTC.

The table lists this clone with many counts. The V gene is TRBV30, the J gene TRBJ2-6; D gene ambiguous. Germline V lookup: CDR1 GTSNPN, CDR2 SVGIG (reference sequence). With 4 bases removed from V and 1 base from J, the gap between germline ends came to 5 bases. The CDR3 runs 13 residues. DNA for the CDR3: TGTGCCTGGACAACGTCTGGGGCCAACGTCCTGACTTTC. It codes for CAWTTSGANVLTF.

The rearrangement links TRBV14 to TRBJ2-7, with D unclear. Germline loops: CDR1 SGHDN, CDR2 FVKESK. The CDR3 runs 11 residues. V was shortened by 3 bases and J by 2 bases, with 2 bases between the two germline ends. CDR3 amino acids: CASSHAYEQYF. The DNA of the CDR3 is TGTGCCAGCAGCCACGCCTACGAGCAGTACTTC.

This chain's CDR3 is CASSSPGQNTDTQYF. The CDR3 nucleotides are TGCGCCAGCAGCTCGCCGGGACAGAACACAGATACGCAGTATTTT. The rearrangement uses TRBV4-1 and TRBJ2-3, with TRBD1 matching over 7 bases. Germline-derived CDR1 and CDR2 are MGHRA and YSYEKL. V was pared by 5 bases and J by 2 bases, with 7 bases of the junction left unmatched. The CDR3 totals 15 residues.

CDR3 sequence: CSVGVGREQYV. For the CDR3, the DNA is TGCAGCGTTGGGGTAGGGCGGGAGCAGTACGTC. The chain is built from TRBV29-1 and TRBJ2-7; unclear D gene. Trimming cost V 4 bases and J 7 bases, with 11 bases left between them. Germline loops: CDR1 SQVTM, CDR2 ANQGSEA. This CDR3 spans 11 amino acids.

V gene TRBV6-6 combines with J gene TRBJ2-1; a possible D gene is TRBD2 (6 bases). With 6 bases removed from V and 5 bases from J, the gap between germline ends came to 14 bases. The V gene's germline CDR1 is MNHNY and CDR2 SVGAGI (reference sequence). The CDR3 spans 14 residues. CDR3 sequence reads: CASRALAGNNEQFF. Here the CDR3 DNA reads TGTGCCAGCAGGGCACTAGCTGGTAACAATGAGCAGTTCTTC.

This clone was picked up a small number of times. The rearrangement links TRBV7-2 to TRBJ2-6; D is unresolved. The germline gives CDR1 SGHTA, CDR2 FQGNSA. CDR3 length: 16 residues. The V end was cut by 0 bases, the J end by 3 bases, with 9 bases between. Here the CDR3 DNA reads TGTGCCAGCAGCTTAGCCCCCGCTGGTGGGGCCAACGTCCTGACTTTC. As protein: CASSLAPAGGANVLTF.

This clone was counted between two and nine times. The chain employs TRBV4-1 and TRBJ2-5; D possibly corresponds to TRBD2 (5 bases). Looked up from germline, CDR1 is MGHRA and CDR2 is YSYEKL. Trimming stripped 1 base from V and 5 bases from J, with 11 bases between. The CDR3 length is 14 residues. In DNA, the CDR3 is TGCGCCAGCAGCCAAGGAGGGCGAGGGGAGACCCAGTACTTC. It translates to CASSQGGRGETQYF.

The CDR3 loop is CASSSGASGKSYEQYV. The CDR3 bases are TGTGCCAGCAGTTCCGGGGCCTCCGGGAAATCCTACGAGCAGTACGTC. The chain combines TRBV6-5 with TRBJ2-7, with D perhaps being TRBD1 or TRBD2 (5 bases each). Germline CDR1 reads MNHEY; CDR2 reads SVGAGI. Deletions cut 4 bases from V and 1 base from J, with 17 bases between. The CDR3 is 16 amino acids.

The gene calls are TRBV7-9 and TRBJ2-3, with D unresolved. Looked up from germline, CDR1 is SEHNR and CDR2 is FQNEAQ (reference sequence). The CDR3 is made up of 12 amino acids. The V end was cut by 5 bases, the J end by 5 bases, with 8 bases between. CDR3: CASSAWQDTQYF. CDR3 DNA: TGTGCCAGCAGCGCATGGCAAGATACGCAGTATTTT.

This clone appeared a few times. The J gene is TRBJ2-3, the V gene TRBV29-1, with D maybe TRBD1 (5 bases). Trimming left V 6 bases short and J 0 bases short, with 13 bases between. The CDR3 is 14 residues long. Per the germline V gene, CDR1 is SQVTM and CDR2 is ANQGSEA. Here the CDR3 reads CSVADIPSTDTQYF. CDR3 coding DNA: TGCAGCGTCGCGGACATCCCTAGCACAGATACGCAGTATTTT.

This clone appeared a few times. This chain uses TRBV5-1 with TRBJ2-5; possibly TRBD2 for D (5 bases). Germline CDR1 reads SGHRS; CDR2 reads YFSETQ. The CDR3 has 15 amino acids. Between the trimmed V and J ends, which lost 1 base and 5 bases, there was a span of 15 bases. In DNA, the CDR3 is TGCGCCAGCAGCTTGTCCGACGGGATAATGGAGACCCAGTACTTC. Residues: CASSLSDGIMETQYF.

The chain combines TRBV4-1 with TRBJ2-7; D ambiguous. Trimming pared 1 base from V and 12 bases from J, leaving 22 bases between. Germline values: CDR1 MGHRA, CDR2 YSYEKL. The CDR3 consists of 15 residues. DNA of the CDR3: TGCGCCAGCAGCCAAGTAGCTCTAACCCTATGTAGGCGGTACGTC. This codes for CASSQVALTLCRRYV.

In regard to this clone: Other DNA variants within this sample encode the same CDR3. CDR3 amino acids: CASSLGRNYGYTF. CDR3 in DNA: TGTGCCAGCAGTTTAGGAAGAAACTATGGCTACACCTTC. The rearrangement joins TRBV27 to TRBJ1-2; D call uncertain. Germline-derived CDR1 and CDR2 are MNHEY and SMNVEV (reference sequence). The length of the CDR3 is 13 residues. Trimming shortened V by 2 bases and J by 2 bases, and 6 bases separated the two germline ends.

This clone was detected only a few times. CDR3 sequence reads: CASSYSRGFGYTF. The CDR3 bases are TGTGCCAGCAGTTACTCGCGGGGATTTGGCTACACCTTC. The V call is TRBV6-5, the J call TRBJ1-2; D not certain. This CDR3 contains 13 residues. CDR1 is MNHEY and CDR2 is SVGAGI in the germline V gene. The V and J ends lost 0 bases and 7 bases respectively, with 9 bases between them.

This clone turned up a few times. The rearrangement uses TRBV9 and TRBJ1-3; D is ambiguous. Germline V gene data show CDR1 as SGDLS and CDR2 as YYNGEE. The V end was cut by 0 bases, the J end by 0 bases, with 10 bases between. The CDR3 is 16 amino acids. This chain's CDR3 is CASSVESLNSGNTIYF. CDR3 sequence (DNA): TGTGCCAGCAGCGTAGAGAGCCTTAACTCTGGAAACACCATATATTTT.

This clone showed up just a few times. This chain connects TRBV6-5 to TRBJ1-2; 9 nucleotides match TRBD1. This CDR3 contains 14 residues. Germline V gene sequence: CDR1 MNHEY, CDR2 SVGAGI. The J segment lost 7 bases and the V segment lost 5 bases, leaving 8 bases of the junction unmatched. CDR3 loop: CASSPGQGSGGYTF. The CDR3 coding sequence is TGTGCCAGCAGTCCCGGACAGGGGAGTGGTGGCTACACCTTC.

The chain is built from TRBV27 and TRBJ2-3; 11 bases match TRBD1. Germline V gene sequence: CDR1 MNHEY, CDR2 SMNVEV (reference sequence). The ends lost 3 bases at V and 4 bases at J; junction bases unmatched: 3. There are 15 residues in the CDR3. The CDR3 protein is CASSFWGQGADTQYF. In DNA, the CDR3 is TGTGCCAGCAGTTTTTGGGGACAGGGGGCAGATACGCAGTATTTT.

V gene TRBV30 combines with J gene TRBJ2-1; 11 nucleotides align to TRBD2. From germline, CDR1 is GTSNPN and CDR2 SVGIG (reference sequence). The CDR3 spans 15 residues. V trimming: 3 bases; J trimming: 8 bases; junction bases outside the gene matches: 9. In DNA, the CDR3 is TGTGCCTGGAGGGGCCTAGCGGGGGGCCGGGATGAGCAGTTCTTC. Its protein is CAWRGLAGGRDEQFF. Full variable domain (missing parts from reference TRBV30 and TRBJ2-1): SQTIHQWPATLVQPVGSPLSLECTVEGTSNPNLYWYRQAAGRGLQLLFYSVGIGQISSEVPQNLSASRPQDRQFILSSKKLLLSDSGFYLCAWRGLAGGRDEQFFGPGTRLTVL.

J is TRBJ2-5 and V is TRBV4-1, with D tentatively TRBD1 or TRBD2 (5 bases each). The germline V gene has CDR1 MGHRA and CDR2 YSYEKL. This CDR3 contains 18 residues. V lost 1 base, J lost 3 bases, and 21 bases lay in between. In DNA, the CDR3 is TGCGCCAGCAGCCAAGGAAGGGCGGGCAGGGTCGCCAAAGAGACCCAGTACTTC. Amino acid sequence: CASSQGRAGRVAKETQYF.

J is TRBJ1-5 and V is TRBV6-5, with D tentatively TRBD1 (5 bases). The V end lost 4 bases, the J end lost 0 bases, and 13 bases lay between the germline ends. This CDR3 contains 16 residues. Germline V gene data show CDR1 as MNHEY and CDR2 as SVGAGI. The CDR3 loop is CASSSRGGDSNQPQHF. The CDR3 DNA reads as TGTGCCAGCAGTTCTCGGGGCGGTGATAGCAATCAGCCCCAGCATTTT.

The V and J genes are TRBV6-1 and TRBJ2-7; D unresolved. This CDR3 has 13 amino acids. Germline V gene lookup returns CDR1 MNHNS and CDR2 SASEGT. Trimming took off 4 bases at V and 2 bases at J, with 9 bases between the two ends. CDR3 in amino acids: CASSVAMAYEQYV. The CDR3 DNA reads TGTGCCAGCAGTGTAGCAATGGCCTACGAGCAGTACGTC.

J is TRBJ1-6 and V is TRBV9; 11 bases fit TRBD1. The CDR3 consists of 15 residues. Germline V gene sequence: CDR1 SGDLS, CDR2 YYNGEE. The trim removed 2 bases at V and 7 bases at J, leaving 2 bases unmatched. Written as DNA, the CDR3 is TGTGCCAGCAGCGTGGGGACAGGGGGGAATTCACCCCTCCACTTT. Protein: CASSVGTGGNSPLHF.

J is TRBJ2-5 and V is TRBV5-4, with D possibly being TRBD1 (5 bases). CDR1 is SGHNT and CDR2 is YYREEE in the germline V gene (reference sequence). The CDR3 is 15 amino acids. Trimming cost V 1 base and J 2 bases, with 12 bases left between them. CDR3 DNA: TGTGCCAGCAGCTTGTTCAGGGTAGCTCAAGAGACCCAGTACTTC. As protein: CASSLFRVAQETQYF. The full variable domain, its missing parts supplied by reference TRBV5-4 and TRBJ2-5, is ETGVTQSPTHLIKTRGQQVTLRCSSQSGHNTVSWYQQALGQGPQFIFQYYREEENGRGNFPPRFSGLQFPNYSSELNVNALELDDSALYLCASSLFRVAQETQYFGPGTRLLVL.

This clone was picked up a small number of times. V usage is TRBV11-2 and J usage is TRBJ1-4; D remains unclear. There are 14 residues in the CDR3. The V and J ends lost 6 bases and 1 base respectively, with 9 bases between them. Per the germline V gene, CDR1 is SGHAT and CDR2 is FQNNGV. DNA of the CDR3: TGTGCCAGCAGTTCCGGGATAACTAATGAAAAACTGTTTTTT. It codes for CASSSGITNEKLFF.

The chain couples TRBV2 to TRBJ2-2, with no clear D. The CDR3 sequence is 14 residues long. The V end was cut by 2 bases, the J end by 1 base, with 5 bases between. From germline, CDR1 is SNHLY and CDR2 FYNNEI. The CDR3 spells CASSELRNTGELFF. The CDR3 nucleotides are TGTGCCAGCAGTGAATTGAGGAACACCGGGGAGCTGTTTTTT.

This clone appeared a few times. This chain uses TRBV5-6 with TRBJ2-5; D may be TRBD2 (5 bases). The CDR3 contains 14 residues. Germline V gene lookup returns CDR1 SGHDT and CDR2 YYEEEE. V was trimmed by 0 bases and J by 5 bases, leaving 11 bases between them. The CDR3 spells CASSLVDRGETQYF. CDR3 nucleotides: TGTGCCAGCAGCTTGGTGGACCGCGGGGAGACCCAGTACTTC.

The chain uses TRBV4-3 and TRBJ1-2, with D hard to call. V lost 0 bases and J lost 4, with 9 bases in between. Germline V gene sequence: CDR1 LGHNA, CDR2 YSLEER. There are 14 residues in the CDR3. The CDR3: CASSQDFGSYGYTF. The DNA of the CDR3 is TGCGCCAGCAGCCAAGATTTCGGGAGCTATGGCTACACCTTC.

The chain joins TRBV10-3 to TRBJ2-7, with a possible D match to TRBD2 (5 bases). The germline gives CDR1 ENHRY, CDR2 SYGVKD. The length of the CDR3 is 15 residues. Trimming removed 4 bases at V and 0 bases at J, with 13 bases between. The CDR3 region has the DNA TGTGCCATCAGTGTCCAGGCTAGCCGCTCCTACGAGCAGTACTTC. Translated: CAISVQASRSYEQYF.

The CDR3 coding sequence is TGCGCACCAAGGCACTACGAGCAGTACGTC. Amino acid sequence: CAPRHYEQYV. The rearrangement links TRBV7-7 to TRBJ2-7; D is ambiguous. The CDR3 totals 10 residues. Germline V gene data show CDR1 as SSHAT and CDR2 as FNYEAQ (reference sequence).